The next 10 T cell receptor beta chains were all read from a single sample in a study of identical twins. TCRdb called the 5' RACE reads again in MiXCR, with one record for every CDR3 protein. Among about 810,000 distinct CDR3 sequences listed, 9% to 15% were seen once. This sample was also put to use in a study of yellow fever vaccine responses in identical twins.

Sequencing was performed on PBMCs. These receptor sequences come from a woman aged 18-35 years in good health.

This clonotype was counted many times. The CDR3 coding sequence is TGCAGCGTTGAAAGGGCGCGGGAGACCCAGTACTTC. Encoded protein: CSVERARETQYF. The chain links TRBV29-1 to TRBJ2-5; D unresolved. This CDR3 is 12 amino acids long. Germline V CDR1 and CDR2: SQVTM, ANQGSEA. Trimming removed 2 bases from V and 5 bases from J, with 9 bases in between.

This chain links TRBV2 with TRBJ2-3; D is perhaps TRBD2 (6 bases). The germline V gene encodes CDR1 SNHLY and CDR2 FYNNEI. There are 16 residues in the CDR3. V was clipped by 3 bases and J by 6 bases, with 19 bases between them. This CDR3 reads CASSDPMEGRQDTQYF. CDR3 coding DNA: TGTGCCAGCAGTGACCCCATGGAGGGCCGGCAGGATACGCAGTATTTT.

The gene calls are TRBV7-9 and TRBJ2-2; either TRBD1 or TRBD2 may supply D (6 bases each). Trimming shortened V by 2 bases and J by 4 bases, and 17 bases separated the two germline ends. The germline gives CDR1 SEHNR, CDR2 FQNEAQ (reference sequence). This CDR3 has 17 amino acids. The CDR3 reads CASSLCKQGGCTGELFF. CDR3 in DNA: TGTGCCAGCAGCTTATGCAAACAGGGAGGATGCACCGGGGAGCTGTTTTTT.

This clonotype has only a few counts. The V gene is TRBV7-9, the J gene TRBJ2-1, with TRBD1 identical over 7 bases. CDR1 SEHNR and CDR2 FQNEAQ come from the germline V gene (reference sequence). Trimming took 8 bases from V and 4 from J; bases not matched to a gene: 8. This CDR3 region has 14 residues. CDR3 DNA: TGTGCCAGCGGCAACAGGGGCACTTACAATGAGCAGTTCTTC. Residues: CASGNRGTYNEQFF.

This clonotype was found a few times. The chain recombines TRBV24-1 with TRBJ2-6, with no clear D. This CDR3 is 14 amino acids long. Germline CDR1 is KGHDR and CDR2 is SFDVKD. With 3 bases removed from V and 0 bases from J, the gap between germline ends came to 2 bases. CDR3 sequence: CATSDDSGANVLTF. CDR3 nucleotide sequence: TGTGCCACCAGTGATGACTCTGGGGCCAACGTCCTGACTTTC.

V is TRBV4-1 and J is TRBJ2-5; weak D call: TRBD1 (7 bases). CDR3 length equals 16 residues. The V end was cut by 0 bases, the J end by 4 bases, with 15 bases between. Germline CDR1 MGHRA, CDR2 YSYEKL. The chain's CDR3 is CASSQEEGAAGETQYF. CDR3 coding DNA: TGCGCCAGCAGCCAAGAGGAGGGGGCGGCTGGAGAGACCCAGTACTTC.

The sample holds a few counts of this clonotype. The rearrangement uses TRBV6-5 and TRBJ2-1; D not resolved. In germline, CDR1 is MNHEY, CDR2 SVGAGI. The V end was cut by 0 bases, the J end by 0 bases, with 12 bases between. The CDR3 has 17 amino acids. CDR3 coding DNA: TGTGCCAGCAGTTACTCGACTGCAGAGGCCTCCTACAATGAGCAGTTCTTC. It is translated as CASSYSTAEASYNEQFF.

The chain employs TRBV5-4 and TRBJ2-7, with 13 nucleotides matching TRBD2. CDR1 is SGHNT, CDR2 YYREEE, per germline (reference sequence). The CDR3 is 16 residues long. Trimming took 4 bases from V and 6 from J; bases not matched to a gene: 10. The CDR3 region has the DNA TGTGCCAGCAGCCCCAACCTACTAGCGGGAGGGTCCGAGCAGTACTTC. Translated: CASSPNLLAGGSEQYF.

The chain employs TRBV18 and TRBJ2-7; possible D gene TRBD2, 5 bases. With 2 bases removed from V and 5 bases from J, the gap between germline ends came to 16 bases. Germline CDR1 KGHSH, CDR2 LQKENI. CDR3 length equals 15 residues. CDR3 residues: CASSPGVTGSDEQYF. Written as DNA, the CDR3 is TGTGCCAGCTCACCAGGGGTAACGGGGTCCGACGAGCAGTACTTC.

At least ten counts were recorded for this clonotype. Here the CDR3 DNA reads TGTGCCAGCAGCCAGTCGGGACTAGCGGCCTACGAGCAGTACTTC. Protein product: CASSQSGLAAYEQYF. V is TRBV3-1 and J is TRBJ2-7, with 11 bases lining up with TRBD2. CDR1 LGHDT and CDR2 YNNKEL come from the germline V gene (reference sequence). Trimming took 3 bases from V and 2 from J; bases not matched to a gene: 3. There are 15 residues in the CDR3.